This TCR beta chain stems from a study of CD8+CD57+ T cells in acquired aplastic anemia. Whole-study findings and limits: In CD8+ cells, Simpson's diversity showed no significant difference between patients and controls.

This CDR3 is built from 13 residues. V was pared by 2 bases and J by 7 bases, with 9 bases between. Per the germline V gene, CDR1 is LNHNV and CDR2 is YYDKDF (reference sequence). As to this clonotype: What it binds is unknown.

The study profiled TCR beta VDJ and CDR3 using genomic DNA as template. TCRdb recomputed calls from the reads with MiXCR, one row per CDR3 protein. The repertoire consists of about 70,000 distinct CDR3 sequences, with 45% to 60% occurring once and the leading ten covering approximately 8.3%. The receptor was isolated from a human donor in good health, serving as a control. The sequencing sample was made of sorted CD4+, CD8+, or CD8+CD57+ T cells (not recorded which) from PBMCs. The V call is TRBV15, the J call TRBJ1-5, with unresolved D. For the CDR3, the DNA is TGTGCCACCAGCAGATTCAGTGGGCAGCCCCAGCATTTT. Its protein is CATSRFSGQPQHF. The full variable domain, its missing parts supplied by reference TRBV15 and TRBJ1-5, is DAMVIQNPRYQVTQFGKPVTLSCSQTLNHNVMYWYQQKSSQAPKLLFHYYDKDFNNEADTPDNFQSRRPNTSFCFLDIRSPGLGDTAMYLCATSRFSGQPQHFGDGTRLSIL.